A selection of T cell receptor beta chains follows, all from one sample in a study of blood T cell repertoires in COVID-19. Here immunoSEQ multiplex PCR was the method, and the copy in TCRdb shows in-frame clones only, minus some. The repertoire holds 100,000 to 110,000 clones, with less than 90% as singletons. Material: peripheral blood. These receptors all come from a man younger than 40 in a cohort sampled during active COVID-19. The CDR3 runs from the conserved cysteine through the conserved F or W. A D gene is named only where the DNA matches it firmly. Clone sizes are given selectively: once, few, many, or a class where the clone is expanded.

clone size | D gene | J gene | V gene | CDR3 protein | CDR3 DNA
- | TRBD2 | TRBJ2-3 | TRBV30 | CAWSSGGSYGDTQYF | TGTGCCTGGAGTAGCGGGGGGTCTTACGGAGATACGCAGTATTTT
few | - | TRBJ1-6 | TRBV5-5 | CASTRDSSSYNSPLHF | TGTGCCAGCACCCGGGACTCTAGCTCCTATAATTCACCCCTCCACTTT
- | TRBD1 | TRBJ1-1 | TRBV25-1 | CASSGQGATEAFF | TGTGCCAGCAGTGGACAGGGGGCCACTGAAGCTTTCTTT
- | - | TRBJ1-5 | TRBV4-1 | CASSQENQPQHF | TGCGCCAGCAGCCAGGAGAATCAGCCCCAGCATTTT
- | - | TRBJ2-3 | TRBV10-1 | CASTYDPSTDTQYF | TGCGCCAGCACCTACGATCCAAGCACAGATACGCAGTATTTT
- | TRBD2 | TRBJ2-3 | TRBV7-3 | CASSLTSGSTDTQYF | TGTGCCAGCAGCTTGACTAGCGGGAGCACAGATACGCAGTATTTT
- | - | TRBJ1-1 | TRBV29-1 | CSVEETVYNTEAFF | TGCAGCGTTGAAGAAACAGTTTATAACACTGAAGCTTTCTTT
- | - | TRBJ2-5 | TRBV18 | CASSPNPGSPRWETQYF | TGTGCCAGCTCACCGAATCCAGGGTCACCCCGGTGGGAGACCCAGTACTTC
- | TRBD2 | TRBJ2-5 | TRBV5-1 | CASSPSGGEETQYF | TGCGCCAGCAGCCCTAGCGGGGGGGAGGAGACCCAGTACTTC
- | TRBD2 | TRBJ2-3 | TRBV9 | CASSVLGLAVNTQYF | TGTGCCAGCAGCGTATTGGGACTAGCGGTAAATACGCAGTATTTT
- | TRBD2 | TRBJ2-1 | TRBV12-5 | CASGLALAGGIYNEQFF | TGTGCTAGTGGTTTGGCCCTAGCGGGGGGCATCTACAATGAGCAGTTCTTC
- | TRBD1 | TRBJ1-6 | TRBV5-1 | CASSSVGQGGSPLHF | TGCGCCAGCAGTTCAGTAGGACAGGGAGGTTCACCCCTCCACTTT
once | TRBD1 | TRBJ1-2 | TRBV7-9 | CASSPYLRTGKGYTF | TGTGCCAGCAGCCCATACCTAAGGACAGGGAAAGGCTACACCTTC
few | TRBD2 | TRBJ2-1 | TRBV5-1 | CASSFGTSGGSAYNEQFF | TGCGCCAGCAGCTTTGGGACTAGCGGGGGGTCCGCCTACAATGAGCAGTTCTTC
- | TRBD1 | TRBJ1-1 | TRBV19 | CASSVRQGTTEAFF | TGTGCCAGTAGTGTTAGACAGGGTACCACTGAAGCTTTCTTT
- | - | TRBJ2-4 | TRBV7-2 | CASSPGQILAKNIQYF | TGTGCCAGCAGCCCTGGACAGATCCTAGCCAAAAACATTCAGTACTTC
- | - | TRBJ1-5 | TRBV4-3 | CASSPGLRNQPQHF | TGCGCCAGCAGCCCGGGACTGAGGAATCAGCCCCAGCATTTT
- | - | TRBJ1-1 | TRBV6-5 | CASSYLRGSGREAFF | TGTGCCAGCAGTTACCTCAGGGGCTCGGGACGTGAAGCTTTCTTT
- | TRBD1 | TRBJ2-2 | TRBV5-1 | CASSKGQGGRELFF | TGCGCCAGCAGTAAGGGACAGGGAGGCCGGGAGCTGTTTTTT
few | - | TRBJ1-5 | TRBV5-1 | CASSLDSFYQPQHF | TGCGCCAGCAGCTTGGACAGTTTTTATCAGCCCCAGCATTTT
- | - | TRBJ2-1 | TRBV7-3 | CASSPGKGGLDEQFF | TGTGCCAGCAGCCCTGGCAAGGGGGGGCTTGATGAGCAGTTCTTC
- | - | TRBJ2-3 | TRBV4-3 | CASSQGLSTTSTDTQYF | TGCGCCAGCAGCCAAGGTCTCAGCACTACTAGCACAGATACGCAGTATTTT
- | - | TRBJ2-1 | TRBV11-2 | CASSLAGKSSYNEQFF | TGTGCCAGCAGCTTAGCAGGCAAGAGCTCCTACAATGAGCAGTTCTTC
- | TRBD2 | TRBJ2-3 | TRBV19 | CASRLRLAVVTGTDTQYF | TGTGCCAGTAGGTTACGACTAGCGGTGGTAACCGGCACAGATACGCAGTATTTT
- | TRBD2 | TRBJ2-3 | TRBV30 | CAWSVSSGGRTDTQYF | TGTGCCTGGAGTGTAAGTAGCGGGGGTCGCACAGATACGCAGTATTTT
- | - | TRBJ2-3 | TRBV7-2 | CASSLWPHTDTQYF | TGTGCCAGCAGCCTCTGGCCACACACAGATACGCAGTATTTT
- | - | TRBJ1-1 | TRBV28 | CASRITPRQNTEAFF | TGTGCCAGCAGGATAACACCCCGCCAGAACACTGAAGCTTTCTTT
- | - | TRBJ1-1 | TRBV29-1 | CSVEDGPGGGLDEAFF | TGCAGCGTTGAAGATGGTCCTGGGGGGGGACTCGATGAAGCTTTCTTT
- | - | TRBJ1-2 | TRBV12-3/TRBV12-4 | CASSLAQGSGYTF | TGTGCCAGCAGTTTAGCGCAGGGGTCGGGCTACACCTTC
once | - | TRBJ2-3 | TRBV5-1 | CASSLPSSTDTQYF | TGCGCCAGCAGCCTCCCGTCGAGCACAGATACGCAGTATTTT
- | TRBD2 | TRBJ2-2 | TRBV30 | CAWSISGGTGELFF | TGTGCCTGGAGTATATCGGGGGGAACCGGGGAGCTGTTTTTT
few | - | TRBJ1-5 | TRBV2 | CASSEFEGGYSNQPQHF | TGTGCCAGCAGTGAATTCGAGGGGGGGTATAGCAATCAGCCCCAGCATTTT
- | TRBD1 | TRBJ1-1 | TRBV3-1/TRBV3-2 | CASSLRTGGAVTEAFF | TGTGCCAGCAGCCTCCGGACAGGGGGCGCGGTCACTGAAGCTTTCTTT
- | TRBD2 | TRBJ2-6 | TRBV4-1 | CASSHPPGGRNSGANVLTF | TGCGCCAGCAGCCACCCCCCGGGGGGACGGAACTCTGGGGCCAACGTCCTGACTTTC
once | - | TRBJ2-7 | TRBV28 | CASSPQRYEQYF | TGTGCCAGCAGCCCACAGAGATACGAGCAGTACTTC
once | TRBD1 | TRBJ1-2 | TRBV7-2 | CASSLGSGTDYYTF | TGTGCCAGCAGCTTAGGGTCCGGGACAGACTACTACACCTTC
few | TRBD2 | TRBJ2-1 | TRBV4-1 | CASSQLAGFENNEQFF | TGCGCCAGCAGCCAGCTAGCGGGGTTTGAAAACAATGAGCAGTTCTTC
- | - | TRBJ1-2 | TRBV9 | CASSVRARREGGYTF | TGTGCCAGCAGCGTAAGGGCTAGAAGGGAGGGTGGCTACACCTTC
once | TRBD1 | TRBJ1-2 | TRBV5-6 | CASSSGGRTLNYGYTF | TGTGCCAGCAGCTCAGGGGGCAGAACCCTTAACTATGGCTACACCTTC
- | TRBD2 | TRBJ2-7 | TRBV20-1 | CSARSGGLEYF | TGCAGTGCTAGATCGGGGGGTTTAGAGTACTTC
- | - | TRBJ2-3 | TRBV6-6 | CASSYEGYTDTQYF | TGTGCCAGCAGTTACGAGGGATACACAGATACGCAGTATTTT
- | TRBD2 | TRBJ2-3 | TRBV7-3 | CASSPGTSGGVLDTQYF | TGTGCCAGCAGCCCCGGGACTAGCGGGGGGGTTTTAGATACGCAGTATTTT
- | TRBD2 | TRBJ2-1 | TRBV5-6 | CASSSPTSGYNEQFF | TGTGCCAGCAGCTCCCCGACTAGCGGTTACAATGAGCAGTTCTTC
- | - | TRBJ2-1 | TRBV7-2 | CASLVDRSSYNEQFF | TGTGCCAGCCTCGTTGACAGGAGCTCCTACAATGAGCAGTTCTTC
few | TRBD1 | TRBJ1-5 | TRBV30 | CAWSAYRGIGNQPQHF | TGTGCCTGGAGCGCATACAGGGGAATTGGCAATCAGCCCCAGCATTTT
- | TRBD1 | TRBJ2-1 | TRBV6-4 | CASKAGTEVDEQFF | TGTGCCAGCAAGGCCGGGACAGAGGTCGATGAGCAGTTCTTC
- | - | TRBJ2-2 | TRBV3-1/TRBV3-2 | CASSPTRAGTGELFF | TGTGCCAGCAGCCCCACCCGGGCGGGCACGGGGGAGCTGTTTTTT
- | TRBD1 | TRBJ2-5 | TRBV29-1 | CSVDRRYQETQYF | TGCAGCGTGGACAGGAGGTACCAAGAGACCCAGTACTTC
once | TRBD2 | TRBJ2-3 | TRBV13 | CASSLGGTSGIWGPDTQYF | TGTGCCAGCAGCTTAGGCGGGACTAGCGGGATATGGGGCCCAGATACGCAGTATTTT
medium-sized | - | TRBJ2-2 | TRBV24-1 | CATSAERDTGELFF | TGTGCCACCAGTGCGGAGCGGGACACCGGGGAGCTGTTTTTT
- | - | TRBJ2-3 | TRBV9 | CASSVEGGPADTQYF | TGTGCCAGCAGCGTTGAGGGGGGGCCGGCAGATACGCAGTATTTT
- | TRBD1 | TRBJ1-4 | TRBV19 | CASSEDRGSGKLFF | TGTGCCAGTAGTGAGGACAGGGGGTCCGGAAAACTGTTTTTT